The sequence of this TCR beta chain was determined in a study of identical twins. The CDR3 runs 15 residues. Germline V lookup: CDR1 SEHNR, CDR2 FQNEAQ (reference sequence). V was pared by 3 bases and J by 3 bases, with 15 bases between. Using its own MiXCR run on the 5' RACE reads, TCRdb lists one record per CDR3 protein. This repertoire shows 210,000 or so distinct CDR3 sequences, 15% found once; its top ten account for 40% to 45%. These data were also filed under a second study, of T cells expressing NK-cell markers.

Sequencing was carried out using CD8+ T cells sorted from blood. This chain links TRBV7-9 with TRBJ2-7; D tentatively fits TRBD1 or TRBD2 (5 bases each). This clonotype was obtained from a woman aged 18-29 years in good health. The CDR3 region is CASSLLGVGSYEQYF. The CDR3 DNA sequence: TGTGCCAGCAGCTTGCTGGGGGTAGGTAGCTACGAGCAGTACTTC.